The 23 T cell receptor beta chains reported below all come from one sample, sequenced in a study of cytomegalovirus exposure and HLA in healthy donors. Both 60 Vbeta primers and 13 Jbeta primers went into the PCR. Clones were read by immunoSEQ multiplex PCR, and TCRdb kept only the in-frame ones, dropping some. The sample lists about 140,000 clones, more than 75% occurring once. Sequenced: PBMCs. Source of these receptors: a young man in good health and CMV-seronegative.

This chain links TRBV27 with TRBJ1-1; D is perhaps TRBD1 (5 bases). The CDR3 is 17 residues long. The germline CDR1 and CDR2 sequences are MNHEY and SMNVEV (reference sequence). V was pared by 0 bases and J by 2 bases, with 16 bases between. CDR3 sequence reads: CASSLSRGQLYNTEAFF. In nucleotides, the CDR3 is TGTGCCAGCAGTTTATCAAGGGGCCAACTCTATAACACTGAAGCTTTCTTT.

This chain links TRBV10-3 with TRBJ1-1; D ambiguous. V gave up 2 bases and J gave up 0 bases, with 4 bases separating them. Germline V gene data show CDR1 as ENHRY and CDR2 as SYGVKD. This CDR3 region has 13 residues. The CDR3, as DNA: TGTGCCATCAGTGAGATCATGAACACTGAAGCTTTCTTT. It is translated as CAISEIMNTEAFF.

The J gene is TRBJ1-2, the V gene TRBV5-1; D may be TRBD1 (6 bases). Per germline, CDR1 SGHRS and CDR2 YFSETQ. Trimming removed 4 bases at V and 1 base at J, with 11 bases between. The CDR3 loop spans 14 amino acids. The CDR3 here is CASSVPDSNYGYTF. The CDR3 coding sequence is TGCGCCAGCAGCGTACCGGACAGTAACTATGGCTACACCTTC.

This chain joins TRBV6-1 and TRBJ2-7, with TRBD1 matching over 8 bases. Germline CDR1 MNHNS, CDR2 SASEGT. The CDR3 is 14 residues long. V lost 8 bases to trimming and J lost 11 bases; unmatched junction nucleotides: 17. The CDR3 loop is CASVQDRAPRVEYF. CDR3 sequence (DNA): TGTGCCAGCGTTCAGGACAGGGCTCCCAGGGTTGAGTACTTC.

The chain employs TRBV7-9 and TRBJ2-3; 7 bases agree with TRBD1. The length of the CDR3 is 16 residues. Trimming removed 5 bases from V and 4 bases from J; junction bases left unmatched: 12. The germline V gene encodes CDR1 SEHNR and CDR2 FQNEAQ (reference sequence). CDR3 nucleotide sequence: TGTGCCAGCAGCGACGGGACAGTCAGTCCTTCAGATACGCAGTATTTT. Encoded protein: CASSDGTVSPSDTQYF.

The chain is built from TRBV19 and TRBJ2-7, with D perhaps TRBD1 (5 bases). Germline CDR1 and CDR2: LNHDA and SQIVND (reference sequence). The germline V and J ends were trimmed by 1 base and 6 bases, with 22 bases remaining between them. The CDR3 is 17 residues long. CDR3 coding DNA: TGTGCCAGTAGTATAGCAGGGCCACTCTTATCTACTGGCGAGCAGTACTTC. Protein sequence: CASSIAGPLLSTGEQYF. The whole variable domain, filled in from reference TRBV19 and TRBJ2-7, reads DGGITQSPKYLFRKEGQNVTLSCEQNLNHDAMYWYRQDPGQGLRLIYYSQIVNDFQKGDIAEGYSVSREKKESFPLTVTSAQKNPTAFYLCASSIAGPLLSTGEQYFGPGTRLTVT.

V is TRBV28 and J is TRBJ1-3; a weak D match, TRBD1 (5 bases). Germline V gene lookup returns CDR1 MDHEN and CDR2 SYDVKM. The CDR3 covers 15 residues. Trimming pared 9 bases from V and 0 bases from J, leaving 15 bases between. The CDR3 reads CASTPPGGSGNTIYF. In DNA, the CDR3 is TGTGCCAGTACCCCCCCCGGGGGCTCTGGAAACACCATATATTTT.

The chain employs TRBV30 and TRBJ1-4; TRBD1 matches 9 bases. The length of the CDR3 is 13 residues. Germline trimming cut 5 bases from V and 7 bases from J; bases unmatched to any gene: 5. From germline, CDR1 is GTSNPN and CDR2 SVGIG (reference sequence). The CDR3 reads CAWGTGQGEKLFF. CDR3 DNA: TGTGCCTGGGGGACAGGGCAAGGTGAAAAACTGTTTTTT.

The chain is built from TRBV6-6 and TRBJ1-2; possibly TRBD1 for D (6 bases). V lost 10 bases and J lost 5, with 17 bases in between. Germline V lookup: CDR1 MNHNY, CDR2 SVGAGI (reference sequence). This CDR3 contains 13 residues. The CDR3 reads CATKQGLTYGYTF. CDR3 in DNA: TGTGCCACCAAACAGGGCTTGACTTATGGCTACACCTTC.

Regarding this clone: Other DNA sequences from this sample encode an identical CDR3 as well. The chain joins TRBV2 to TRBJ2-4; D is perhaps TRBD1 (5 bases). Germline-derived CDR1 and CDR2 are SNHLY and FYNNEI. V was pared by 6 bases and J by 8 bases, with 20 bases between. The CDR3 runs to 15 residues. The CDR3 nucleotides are TGTGCCAGCAGCGAACTGGGGCGGTCAGTAGACATTCAGTACTTC. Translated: CASSELGRSVDIQYF.

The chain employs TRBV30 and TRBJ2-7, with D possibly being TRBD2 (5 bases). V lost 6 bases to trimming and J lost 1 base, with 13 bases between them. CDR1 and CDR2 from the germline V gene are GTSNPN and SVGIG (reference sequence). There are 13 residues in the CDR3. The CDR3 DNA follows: TGTGCCTGCACTAGGACGGTGTCCTACGAGCAGTACTTC. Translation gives CACTRTVSYEQYF.

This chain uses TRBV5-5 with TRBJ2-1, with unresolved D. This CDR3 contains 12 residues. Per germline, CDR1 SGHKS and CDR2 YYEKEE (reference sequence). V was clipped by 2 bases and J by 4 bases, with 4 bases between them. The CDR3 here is CASSLRYNEQFF. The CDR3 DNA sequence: TGTGCCAGCAGCTTACGGTACAATGAGCAGTTCTTC.

CDR3 DNA: TGTGCCAGCAGCCCCGACAGGGTGGAGACCCAGTACTTC. Translated, it gives CASSPDRVETQYF. The chain joins TRBV7-3 to TRBJ2-5, with 7 bases lining up with TRBD1. The germline CDR1 and CDR2 sequences are SGHTA and FQGTGA. The CDR3 has 13 residues. V was pared by 5 bases and J by 5 bases, with 5 bases of the junction left unmatched. The entire variable domain, with the rest obtained from reference TRBV7-3 and TRBJ2-5, is as follows: GAGVSQTPSNKVTEKGKYVELRCDPISGHTALYWYRQSLGQGPEFLIYFQGTGAADDSGLPNDRFFAVRPEGSVSTLKIQRTERGDSAVYLCASSPDRVETQYFGPGTRLLVL.

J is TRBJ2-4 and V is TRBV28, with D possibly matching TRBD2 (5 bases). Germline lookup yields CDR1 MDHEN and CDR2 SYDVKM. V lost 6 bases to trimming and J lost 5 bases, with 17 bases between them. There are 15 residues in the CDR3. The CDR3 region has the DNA TGTGCCAGCAGCCACGGGGTCCAAGCTCAAAACATTCAGTACTTC. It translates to CASSHGVQAQNIQYF.

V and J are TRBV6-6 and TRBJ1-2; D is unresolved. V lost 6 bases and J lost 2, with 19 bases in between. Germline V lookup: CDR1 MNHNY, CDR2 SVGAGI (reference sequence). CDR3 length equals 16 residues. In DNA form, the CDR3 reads TGTGCCAGCAGACCTAGTACCAAAGGGAGGAACTATGGCTACACCTTC. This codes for CASRPSTKGRNYGYTF.

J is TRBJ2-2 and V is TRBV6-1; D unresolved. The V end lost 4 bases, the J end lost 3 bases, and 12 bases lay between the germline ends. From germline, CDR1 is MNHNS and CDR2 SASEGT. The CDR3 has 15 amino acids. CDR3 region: CASSGLVGDTGELFF. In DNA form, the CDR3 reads TGTGCCAGCAGTGGCCTAGTAGGCGACACCGGGGAGCTGTTTTTT.

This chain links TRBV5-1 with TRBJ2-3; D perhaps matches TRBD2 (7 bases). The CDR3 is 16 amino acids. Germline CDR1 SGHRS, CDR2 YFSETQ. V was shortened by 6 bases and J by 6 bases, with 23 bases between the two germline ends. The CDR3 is CASKDYSGGQGDTQYF. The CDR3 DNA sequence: TGCGCCAGCAAGGACTATTCGGGGGGCCAGGGGGATACGCAGTATTTT.

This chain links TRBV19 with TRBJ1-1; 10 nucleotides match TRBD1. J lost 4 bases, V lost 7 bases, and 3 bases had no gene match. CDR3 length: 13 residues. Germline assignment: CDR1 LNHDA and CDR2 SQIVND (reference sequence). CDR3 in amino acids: CASIWDRGTEAFF. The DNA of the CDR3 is TGTGCCAGTATTTGGGACAGGGGCACTGAAGCTTTCTTT.

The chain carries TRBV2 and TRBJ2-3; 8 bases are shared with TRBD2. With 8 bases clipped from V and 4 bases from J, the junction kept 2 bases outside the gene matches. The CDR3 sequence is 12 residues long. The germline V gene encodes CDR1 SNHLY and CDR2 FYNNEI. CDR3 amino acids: CASRAGADTQYF. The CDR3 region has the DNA TGTGCCAGCCGAGCGGGAGCAGATACGCAGTATTTT.

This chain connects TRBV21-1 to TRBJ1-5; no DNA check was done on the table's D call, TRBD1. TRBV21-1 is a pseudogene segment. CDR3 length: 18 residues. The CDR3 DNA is TGTGCCAGCAGCAAATTGGTTCATGGGCAATATAGCAATCAGCCCCAGCATTTT. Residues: CASSKLVHGQYSNQPQHF.

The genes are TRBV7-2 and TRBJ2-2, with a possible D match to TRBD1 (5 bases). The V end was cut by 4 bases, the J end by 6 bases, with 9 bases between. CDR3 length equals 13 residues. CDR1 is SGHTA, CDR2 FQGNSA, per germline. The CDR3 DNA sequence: TGTGCCAGCAGCTCCGACAGTCCCGGGGAGCTGTTTTTT. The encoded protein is CASSSDSPGELFF.

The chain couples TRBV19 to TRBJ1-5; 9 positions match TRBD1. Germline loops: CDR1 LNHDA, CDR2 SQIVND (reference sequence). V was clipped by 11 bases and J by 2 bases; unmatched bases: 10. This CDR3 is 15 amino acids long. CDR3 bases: TGTGCCTCCTGGACAGGGGAGATCGGCAATCAGCCCCAGCATTTT. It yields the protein CASWTGEIGNQPQHF.

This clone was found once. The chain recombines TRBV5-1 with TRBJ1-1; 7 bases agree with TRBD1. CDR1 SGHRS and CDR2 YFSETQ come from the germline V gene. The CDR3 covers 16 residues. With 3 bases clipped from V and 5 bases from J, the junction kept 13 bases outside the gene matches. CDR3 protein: CASSSLLTGAKTEAFF. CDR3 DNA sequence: TGCGCCAGCAGCTCACTTCTAACAGGGGCAAAAACTGAAGCTTTCTTT.